Following are 19 T cell receptor beta chains from one sample sequenced in a study of cytomegalovirus exposure and HLA in healthy donors. Assay: immunoSEQ multiplex PCR; the TCRdb copy retains only in-frame clones and omits some. The sample records fewer than 90,000 clones, approximately 95% being singletons. The sample was PBMCs. These receptors originate from a woman between 18 and 30 years old in good health and CMV-seropositive.

V gene TRBV6-6 combines with J gene TRBJ1-1; 11 nucleotides align to TRBD1. J was trimmed by 6 bases and V by 5 bases; bases with no gene match: 8. Germline CDR1 is MNHNY and CDR2 is SVGAGI (reference sequence). This CDR3 comprises 15 residues. For the CDR3, the DNA is TGTGCCAGCAGTGAGTCCGGGACAGGGGGAGCTGAAGCTTTCTTT. Protein: CASSESGTGGAEAFF.

The rearrangement uses TRBV14 and TRBJ2-1; 7 bases are shared with TRBD1. Unmatched junction bases numbered 0, after V lost 0 bases and J lost 1 base. The germline V gene encodes CDR1 SGHDN and CDR2 FVKESK. This CDR3 spans 15 amino acids. The CDR3 nucleotides read TGTGCCAGCAGCCAAGACAGGGGGTCCTACAATGAGCAGTTCTTC. Its translation is CASSQDRGSYNEQFF.

This clone came up once. V usage is TRBV7-3 and J usage is TRBJ2-7, with a possible D match to TRBD1 (5 bases). The germline V gene has CDR1 SGHTA and CDR2 FQGTGA. V lost 1 base and J 3 bases, leaving 13 bases between the germline ends. The CDR3 length is 15 residues. CDR3 residues: CASSLNSGLGYEQYF. The DNA of the CDR3 is TGTGCCAGCAGCTTAAACTCAGGGTTGGGCTACGAGCAGTACTTC.

This CDR3 reads CASSPGLAGAFYNEQFF. CDR3 bases: TGTGCCAGCAGCCCGGGACTAGCGGGAGCATTTTACAATGAGCAGTTCTTC. V is TRBV7-6 and J is TRBJ2-1, with 14 bases lining up with TRBD2. Trimming cost V 5 bases and J 4 bases; bases outside gene matches: 7. Germline V lookup: CDR1 SGHVS, CDR2 FNYEAQ. The CDR3 runs to 17 residues.

The chain is built from TRBV25-1 and TRBJ2-2; 13 bases agree with TRBD2. This CDR3 comprises 17 residues. Germline V gives CDR1 MGHDK, CDR2 SYGVNS. The junction had 5 bases not matched to a gene; V was cut back by 3 bases and J by 4 bases. The CDR3 nucleotides read TGTGCCAGCAGTGATAAGGGACTAGCGGGATTCACCGGGGAGCTGTTTTTT. Translation: CASSDKGLAGFTGELFF.

The rearrangement uses TRBV6-5 and TRBJ1-1; D might be TRBD1 (5 bases). Germline V CDR1 and CDR2: MNHEY, SVGAGI. Between the trimmed V and J ends, which lost 2 bases and 3 bases, there was a span of 13 bases. This CDR3 has 15 amino acids. This CDR3 reads CASSYRGGGDTEAFF. CDR3 DNA: TGTGCCAGCAGTTACAGGGGCGGGGGTGACACTGAAGCTTTCTTT.

The V call is TRBV6-1, the J call TRBJ2-2, with 7 bases matching TRBD1. The CDR3 totals 16 residues. V was clipped by 2 bases and J by 1 base; unmatched bases: 4. Germline CDR1 is MNHNS and CDR2 is SASEGT. The CDR3 sequence is CASSERDSMNTGELFF. DNA for the CDR3: TGTGCCAGCAGTGAAAGGGACAGCATGAACACCGGGGAGCTGTTTTTT.

The genes are TRBV7-9 and TRBJ2-3, with D unresolved. The CDR3 extends over 14 amino acids. The V and J ends lost 0 bases and 2 bases respectively, with 6 bases between them. The germline CDR1 and CDR2 sequences are SEHNR and FQNEAQ (reference sequence). The chain's CDR3 is CASSLAPTTDTQYF. CDR3 DNA: TGTGCCAGCAGCTTAGCACCTACCACAGATACGCAGTATTTT.

This chain connects TRBV30 to TRBJ1-1; maybe TRBD1 (5 bases). This CDR3 has 14 residues. CDR1 GTSNPN and CDR2 SVGIG come from the germline V gene (reference sequence). V was cut by 4 bases and J by 1 base, with 13 bases left in between. The CDR3 loop is CAWTHLTGNTEAFF. The CDR3 DNA reads TGTGCCTGGACCCACCTTACAGGGAACACTGAAGCTTTCTTT.

V is TRBV13 and J is TRBJ2-3; perhaps TRBD2 as D (6 bases). The CDR3 spans 12 residues. Germline V lookup: CDR1 PRHDT, CDR2 FYEKMQ (reference sequence). V was trimmed by 3 bases and J by 6 bases, leaving 7 bases between them. The CDR3 here is CASSFRGDTQYF. The DNA of the CDR3 is TGTGCCAGCAGCTTCCGGGGGGATACGCAGTATTTT.

This chain joins TRBV30 and TRBJ2-6; no clear D. Deletions cut 4 bases from V and 4 bases from J, with 8 bases between. The CDR3 loop spans 13 amino acids. Germline CDR1 and CDR2: GTSNPN and SVGIG (reference sequence). CDR3 sequence (DNA): TGTGCCTGGACCGTATCCGGGGCCAACGTCCTGACTTTC. This sequence encodes CAWTVSGANVLTF.

The V and J genes are TRBV7-3 and TRBJ2-1; tentative D call: TRBD1 (5 bases). Per germline, CDR1 SGHTA and CDR2 FQGTGA. The CDR3 spans 14 residues. V was clipped by 0 bases and J by 9 bases, with 12 bases between them. CDR3 region: CASSLTAGIGEQFF. The CDR3, as DNA: TGTGCCAGCAGCTTAACAGCAGGGATCGGTGAGCAGTTCTTC.

This clone was detected only once. This chain links TRBV19 with TRBJ2-7; tentative D call: TRBD2 (5 bases). Germline V gene sequence: CDR1 LNHDA, CDR2 SQIVND (reference sequence). Trimming took 0 bases from V and 6 from J, leaving 15 bases between them. The CDR3 is 15 residues long. The CDR3 loop reads CASSIDETRALEQYF. The DNA of the CDR3 is TGTGCCAGTAGTATAGATGAGACGAGGGCCCTCGAGCAGTACTTC.

The chain combines TRBV4-3 with TRBJ2-1; 10 bases are shared with TRBD1. This CDR3 contains 16 residues. Trimming at V came to 1 base and at J to 5 bases, leaving 5 bases not matched to a gene. From germline, CDR1 is LGHNA and CDR2 YSLEER. In nucleotides, the CDR3 is TGCGCCAGCAGCCAAGCAGAGACAGGGGGCCACAATGAGCAGTTCTTC. Its translation: CASSQAETGGHNEQFF.

This chain links TRBV4-3 with TRBJ2-1; 9 nucleotides match TRBD2. CDR1 is LGHNA and CDR2 is YSLEER in the germline V gene. The CDR3 is 17 residues long. Trimming cost V 2 bases and J 7 bases; bases outside gene matches: 12. The CDR3 DNA is TGCGCCAGCAGCCAATCGGGCTTAGCGGGAGAAGGGAATGAGCAGTTCTTC. Translation gives CASSQSGLAGEGNEQFF.

The rearrangement links TRBV6-5 to TRBJ1-1; D not resolved. Germline V gene sequence: CDR1 MNHEY, CDR2 SVGAGI. CDR3 size: 14 residues. The ends were cut back, 2 bases at V and 1 base at J, with 8 bases in the middle. This CDR3 is CASSYGPRNTEAFF. The CDR3 DNA reads TGTGCCAGCAGTTACGGGCCAAGGAACACTGAAGCTTTCTTT.

V and J are TRBV4-3 and TRBJ1-6; 9 nucleotides agree with TRBD1. Germline V gene lookup returns CDR1 LGHNA and CDR2 YSLEER. The CDR3 contains 15 residues. V was clipped by 8 bases and J by 7 bases; unmatched bases: 9. Written as DNA, the CDR3 is TGCGCCAGCTCCCCCGCAGGGACAGGGAATTCACCCCTCCACTTT. Its translation: CASSPAGTGNSPLHF.

The chain couples TRBV28 to TRBJ1-1; TRBD1 matches at 7 bases. The ends lost 6 bases at V and 0 bases at J; junction bases unmatched: 13. CDR1 is MDHEN, CDR2 SYDVKM, per germline. This CDR3 is built from 17 residues. CDR3 in DNA: TGTGCCAGCAGCCGAGACAGGGTGGGCGTTTTGAACACTGAAGCTTTCTTT. Protein: CASSRDRVGVLNTEAFF.

DNA for the CDR3: TGTGCCAGCAGCTCAGGGGTGGACACTGAAGCTTTCTTT. It translates to CASSSGVDTEAFF. The J gene is TRBJ1-1, the V gene TRBV7-3; possible D gene TRBD1, 6 bases. Trimming removed 4 bases at V and 3 bases at J, with 9 bases between. Germline CDR1 is SGHTA and CDR2 is FQGTGA. The length of the CDR3 is 13 residues.